This TCR beta chain was sequenced in a study of beta chain features in type 1 diabetes. In the study overall: Investigators examined approximately 110,000,000 sorted cells across all samples.

Each donor gave one heparinised blood draw averaging around 120 mL. Cells sorted by CD45RO/CCR7/CD25/CD127/CD95/CD27 comprised CD4+ naive, central memory, regulatory and stem cell-like memory cells. The study reverse transcribed the entire isolated RNA, so it sequenced expressed TCRB transcripts. Sequencing of naive, central memory and regulatory T cell samples gave an average of roughly 3.5 million reads. Libraries were prepared by immunoSEQ multiplex PCR; TCRdb keeps only in-frame clonotypes and omits some of them. This table has hundreds of thousands of clones, less than 15% appearing once. The CDR3 sequence is 15 residues long. Per germline, CDR1 SGHVS and CDR2 FNYEAQ. The trim removed 2 bases at V and 4 bases at J, leaving 4 bases unmatched. In this sample, this clone turned up once.

This TCR was recovered from a woman aged 40 to 50 in good health. V is TRBV7-6 and J is TRBJ1-3; 8 bases align to TRBD1. What was sequenced was naive CD4+ T cells from blood. CDR3 amino acids: CASSLSDREGNTIYF. CDR3 in DNA: TGTGCCAGCAGCTTATCGGACAGGGAAGGAAACACCATATATTTT.